The 21 T cell receptor beta chains below all came from one sample that was sequenced in a study of T cell responses to AZD1222 COVID-19 vaccine. This table comes from immunoSEQ multiplex PCR, and its TCRdb copy is limited to in-frame clones, with some not included. The data hold about 150,000 clones, with 93% observed a single time. Sequencing was performed on peripheral blood, taken on day 0 of AZD1222 vaccination. Source of these receptors: an adult in good health.

This clone was seen once. The chain uses TRBV7-6 and TRBJ1-1; TRBD1 aligns across 7 bases. The V and J ends lost 1 base and 0 bases, in that order; junction bases with no gene match: 8. The CDR3 spans 17 residues. Looked up from germline, CDR1 is SGHVS and CDR2 is FNYEAQ. CDR3 nucleotide sequence: TGTGCCAGCAGCTTAGGGACAGGTTACCCCATGAACACTGAAGCTTTCTTT. Translation gives CASSLGTGYPMNTEAFF.

The CDR3 spells CASRYQARATNEKLFF. In nucleotides, the CDR3 is TGTGCCAGCAGGTACCAGGCGAGGGCAACTAATGAAAAACTGTTTTTT. The chain joins TRBV11-2 to TRBJ1-4; D is ambiguous. CDR3 size: 16 residues. Germline V CDR1 and CDR2: SGHAT, FQNNGV. V lost 6 bases and J lost 0, with 14 bases in between.

The chain has TRBV4-1 and TRBJ1-1; perhaps TRBD1 as D (5 bases). This CDR3 is 15 amino acids long. V shed 0 bases and J shed 1 base, with 9 bases lying between them. Germline CDR1 MGHRA, CDR2 YSYEKL. CDR3 region: CASSQDWDGNTEAFF. The CDR3 nucleotides are TGCGCCAGCAGCCAAGATTGGGACGGGAACACTGAAGCTTTCTTT.

The rearrangement uses TRBV27 and TRBJ1-4; TRBD1 might be the D (6 bases). V was clipped by 7 bases and J by 1 base, with 13 bases between them. CDR3 length: 15 amino acids. CDR1 is MNHEY, CDR2 SMNVEV, per germline (reference sequence). This CDR3 is CASTAGAGTNEKLFF. The DNA of the CDR3 is TGTGCCAGCACCGCAGGGGCAGGAACTAATGAAAAACTGTTTTTT.

This chain joins TRBV9 and TRBJ1-4; maybe TRBD1 (5 bases). Germline loops: CDR1 SGDLS, CDR2 YYNGEE. This CDR3 contains 16 residues. Trimming removed 0 bases from V and 7 bases from J, with 16 bases in between. The CDR3: CASSVGGRDVSEKLFF. The CDR3 DNA is TGTGCCAGCAGCGTAGGTGGCAGGGATGTTAGTGAAAAACTGTTTTTT.

The chain recombines TRBV5-8 with TRBJ1-5; TRBD1 is a possible D gene (5 bases). V was pared by 2 bases and J by 5 bases, with 23 bases between. CDR3 length: 18 amino acids. CDR1 and CDR2 from the germline V gene are SGHTS and YDEGEE. CDR3 amino acids: CASSFPPTSGTSDQPQHF. The CDR3, as DNA: TGTGCCAGCAGCTTCCCACCAACCTCAGGGACTTCAGATCAGCCCCAGCATTTT.

This clone turned up a few times. In nucleotides, the CDR3 is TGTGCCATCAGTGAGGGGAAAAACGAGCAGTACTTC. This translates into CAISEGKNEQYF. The chain is built from TRBV10-3 and TRBJ2-7; D unresolved. Trimming removed 2 bases from V and 5 bases from J, with 7 bases in between. CDR1 and CDR2 (germline): ENHRY, SYGVKD. This CDR3 has 12 residues.

This chain uses TRBV7-2 with TRBJ2-1, with 7 bases fitting TRBD2. J was trimmed by 8 bases and V by 4 bases; bases with no gene match: 8. Germline V lookup: CDR1 SGHTA, CDR2 FQGNSA. The CDR3 contains 14 residues. The CDR3: CASSSLGGSDEQFF. CDR3 in DNA: TGTGCCAGCAGCTCCCTGGGAGGGAGTGATGAGCAGTTCTTC.

The count of this clone is one. The chain employs TRBV7-8 and TRBJ1-1; 9 positions match TRBD1. This CDR3 comprises 15 residues. Germline CDR1 SGHVS, CDR2 FQNEAQ. J was trimmed by 5 bases and V by 7 bases; bases with no gene match: 11. DNA of the CDR3: TGTGCCAGCATCCCGGGACAGGGAGAGCATACTGAAGCTTTCTTT. As protein: CASIPGQGEHTEAFF.

This chain links TRBV12-1 with TRBJ1-2; TRBD1, the table's D call, lacks a check against the DNA. TRBV12-1 is flagged as a pseudogene. This CDR3 has 14 amino acids. CDR3 sequence: CASSPLDRGSGYTF. The CDR3 region has the DNA TGTGCCAGCAGCCCCTTGGACAGGGGAAGTGGCTACACCTTC.

This chain joins TRBV3-1 (or the pseudogene TRBV3-2) and TRBJ1-5; perhaps TRBD1 as D (5 bases). The CDR3 is 15 amino acids. The ends were cut back, 1 base at V and 7 bases at J, with 14 bases in the middle. CDR1 LGHDT and CDR2 YNNKEL come from the germline V gene (reference sequence). The CDR3 DNA sequence: TGTGCCAGCAGCCAAGGGGCGGGGGTTAAACAGCCCCAGCATTTT. It codes for CASSQGAGVKQPQHF.

The chain joins TRBV10-3 to TRBJ1-1; D is ambiguous. The germline CDR1 and CDR2 sequences are ENHRY and SYGVKD. CDR3 length: 13 residues. Trimming pared 8 bases from V and 3 bases from J, leaving 13 bases between. CDR3 loop: CAIREQVDTEAFF. The CDR3 coding sequence is TGTGCCATCCGGGAACAAGTTGACACTGAAGCTTTCTTT.

For the CDR3, the DNA is TGTGCCAGTTCGGAGGGGGACTATGGCTACACCTTC. It translates to CASSEGDYGYTF. This sequence joins TRBV2 and TRBJ1-2, with TRBD1 as a possible D gene (6 bases). Looked up from germline, CDR1 is SNHLY and CDR2 is FYNNEI. Deletions cut 9 bases from V and 3 bases from J, with 11 bases between. There are 12 residues in the CDR3.

The chain is built from TRBV5-6 and TRBJ2-2; D possibly corresponds to TRBD2 (6 bases). V dropped 3 bases and J dropped 5 bases, with 11 bases sitting between them. The CDR3 runs 14 residues. In germline, CDR1 is SGHDT, CDR2 YYEEEE. The CDR3 here is CASSWGLETGELFF. The DNA for the CDR3 is TGTGCCAGCAGCTGGGGACTTGAAACCGGGGAGCTGTTTTTT.

This clone was counted only a few times. The rearrangement uses TRBV28 and TRBJ2-7; D may be TRBD1 or TRBD2 (5 bases each). The CDR3 runs 14 residues. The V gene's germline CDR1 is MDHEN and CDR2 SYDVKM. Trimming removed 1 base from V and 5 bases from J, with 12 bases in between. CDR3 bases: TGTGCCAGCAGTTTATCACGGGGCAACGACGAGCAGTACTTC. Encoded protein: CASSLSRGNDEQYF.

The CDR3 DNA sequence: TGTGCCTGGAGTCGCGAAGGGACTAGCATCGGCTCCTACAATGAGCAGTTCTTC. The encoded protein is CAWSREGTSIGSYNEQFF. The genes are TRBV30 and TRBJ2-1; 9 bases match TRBD2. The J segment lost 0 bases and the V segment lost 2 bases, leaving 11 bases of the junction unmatched. Germline V gene sequence: CDR1 GTSNPN, CDR2 SVGIG (reference sequence). The CDR3 covers 18 residues.

For the CDR3, the DNA is TGTGCCAGCAGGACAGGGCCTGAAGCTTTCTTT. This codes for CASRTGPEAFF. The chain has TRBV2 and TRBJ1-1; 7 bases align to TRBD1. Trimming removed 6 bases from V and 6 bases from J; junction bases left unmatched: 1. CDR1 and CDR2 (germline): SNHLY, FYNNEI. CDR3 size: 11 residues.

The rearrangement joins TRBV11-3 to TRBJ2-1; D perhaps matches TRBD2 (5 bases). CDR1 and CDR2 from the germline V gene are SGHNT and YENEEA. The V end lost 4 bases, the J end lost 3 bases, and 13 bases lay between the germline ends. This CDR3 contains 15 residues. The CDR3 sequence: CASSSDIGLYNEQFF. CDR3 bases: TGTGCCAGCAGCTCCGACATAGGACTCTACAATGAGCAGTTCTTC.

The V call is TRBV28, the J call TRBJ1-1, with TRBD1 identical over 10 bases. With V trimmed by 5 bases and J by 1 base, 7 bases remained unmatched. CDR1 MDHEN and CDR2 SYDVKM come from the germline V gene. The CDR3 spans 16 residues. The CDR3 coding sequence is TGTGCCAGCAGTCCGGGACAGGGGTGGGCGAACACTGAAGCTTTCTTT. Translated: CASSPGQGWANTEAFF.

The rearrangement uses TRBV7-3 and TRBJ2-1; 7 nucleotides line up with TRBD2. The CDR3 consists of 17 residues. The germline V gene has CDR1 SGHTA and CDR2 FQGTGA. V lost 1 base and J lost 2; bases outside the gene matches: 8. The CDR3: CASSLRASAGAYNEQFF. In nucleotides, the CDR3 is TGTGCCAGCAGCTTAAGGGCAAGCGCGGGGGCCTACAATGAGCAGTTCTTC.

The chain links TRBV19 to TRBJ1-2; D not resolved. This CDR3 region has 13 residues. Trimming left V 3 bases short and J 8 bases short, with 13 bases between. Germline V gene data show CDR1 as LNHDA and CDR2 as SQIVND (reference sequence). For the CDR3, the DNA is TGTGCCAGTAGTATGTCAGGCTATGACGGCTACACCTTC. Translating gives CASSMSGYDGYTF.